This TCR beta chain stems from a study of beta chain features in type 1 diabetes. Turning to the study itself: Patient and healthy donor groups were alike in age, gender and cell yields.

The investigators reverse transcribed all of the isolated RNA, so they sequenced expressed TCRB transcripts. Method: immunoSEQ multiplex PCR; TCRdb's copy keeps in-frame clones and lacks some. Of some 640,000 clones in the sample, 11% to 15% are singletons; the top ten hold just under 0.04%. CD4+ cells of the naive, central memory, regulatory and stem cell-like memory types were sorted via CD45RO/CCR7/CD25/CD127/CD95/CD27. Study-wide findings and caveats: People with Type 1 diabetes carried modestly yet significantly shorter TCRB CDR3s in all four CD4+ subsets. For TCRB rearrangement, an influence of HLA type remained unresolved here.

Germline assignment: CDR1 ENHRY and CDR2 SYGVKD. The CDR3 contains 12 residues. J lost 5 bases, V lost 8 bases, and 4 bases had no gene match. There are a few counts of this clone. Its target is not known. Distinct nucleotide sequences in the sample also encode this CDR3. This clonotype originated in a man aged 18 to 30 with type 1 diabetes. V and J are TRBV10-3 and TRBJ1-1, with 8 bases identical to TRBD1. The specimen was naive CD4+ T cells from blood. DNA of the CDR3: TGTGCCATCTCGGACAGGGAGACTGAAGCTTTCTTT. Amino acids: CAISDRETEAFF.